Presented here are 22 T cell receptor beta chains from one specimen sequenced in a study of technical replicates of blood from a handful of donors. Produced via immunoSEQ multiplex PCR; TCRdb's table is partial and in-frame only. Here the sample spans roughly 68,000 clones, more than 85% being singletons. Sequences were obtained from PBMCs. These receptors came from a human donor in good health. Some clones in this sample may be carry-over from other donors' samples.

The rearrangement uses TRBV5-1 and TRBJ2-3, with 9 bases lining up with TRBD1. Germline CDR1 is SGHRS and CDR2 is YFSETQ. V was pared by 2 bases and J by 3 bases, with 4 bases of the junction left unmatched. The CDR3 sequence is 15 residues long. The CDR3 DNA is TGCGCCAGCAGCTTAAGGGACAGGGAGACAGATACGCAGTATTTT. Residues: CASSLRDRETDTQYF.

The chain couples TRBV7-6 to TRBJ2-7; 7 bases map to TRBD1. The V gene end was trimmed by 5 bases and the J gene end by 2 bases; junction bases not matched to a gene: 6. This CDR3 comprises 14 residues. Germline CDR1 is SGHVS and CDR2 is FNYEAQ. In nucleotides, the CDR3 is TGTGCCAGCAGCCCTGACAGGGAGCCCTACGAGCAGTACTTC. This translates into CASSPDREPYEQYF.

This clone was detected only a few times. The V gene is TRBV4-1, the J gene TRBJ2-6; D is possibly TRBD1 (7 bases). V gave up 4 bases and J gave up 0 bases, with 16 bases separating them. There are 18 residues in the CDR3. CDR1 MGHRA and CDR2 YSYEKL come from the germline V gene. CDR3 DNA sequence: TGCGCCAGCAGCCGGGGGGACAGTCAGAGCTCTGGGGCCAACGTCCTGACTTTC. It codes for CASSRGDSQSSGANVLTF.

The rearrangement uses TRBV4-2 and TRBJ2-3; D unclear. V dropped 1 base and J dropped 0 bases, with 5 bases sitting between them. Looked up from germline, CDR1 is LGHNA and CDR2 is YNFKEQ. The CDR3 is 14 residues long. The CDR3 protein is CASSQGSSTDTQYF. As DNA, the CDR3 is TGTGCCAGCAGCCAAGGTTCTAGCACAGATACGCAGTATTTT.

The chain is built from TRBV4-1 and TRBJ1-2; D possibly corresponds to TRBD1 (5 bases). The germline V gene encodes CDR1 MGHRA and CDR2 YSYEKL. This CDR3 is 13 amino acids long. Trimming took off 0 bases at V and 5 bases at J, with 7 bases between the two ends. The CDR3 loop is CASSQEGGYGYTF. CDR3 sequence (DNA): TGCGCCAGCAGCCAAGAGGGGGGGTATGGCTACACCTTC.

V is TRBV19 and J is TRBJ1-2; 8 bases match TRBD1. The CDR3 length is 15 residues. With V trimmed by 9 bases and J by 2 bases, 11 bases remained unmatched. Germline assignment: CDR1 LNHDA and CDR2 SQIVND (reference sequence). CDR3 nucleotides: TGTGCCAGCACCCTCCGGGACAGGATAAACTATGGCTACACCTTC. It is translated as CASTLRDRINYGYTF.

V usage is TRBV7-2 and J usage is TRBJ2-7, with D perhaps matching TRBD2 (6 bases). Germline V gives CDR1 SGHTA, CDR2 FQGNSA. The CDR3 is 14 residues long. V shed 5 bases and J shed 4 bases, with 15 bases lying between them. The CDR3 here is CASSQDPGAYEQYF. The CDR3 DNA is TGTGCCAGCAGCCAAGACCCGGGAGCATACGAGCAGTACTTC.

CDR3 in amino acids: CASSPDREYQPQHF. In nucleotides, the CDR3 is TGTGCCAGCAGTCCTGACAGGGAGTATCAGCCCCAGCATTTT. The rearrangement joins TRBV2 to TRBJ1-5; TRBD1 matches 7 bases. V lost 5 bases to trimming and J lost 5 bases; unmatched junction nucleotides: 6. Germline V lookup: CDR1 SNHLY, CDR2 FYNNEI. The CDR3 spans 14 residues. Full variable domain (remainder filled in from reference TRBV2 and TRBJ1-5): EPEVTQTPSHQVTQMGQEVILRCVPISNHLYFYWYRQILGQKVEFLVSFYNNEISEKSEIFDDQFSVERPDGSNFTLKIRSTKLEDSAMYFCASSPDREYQPQHFGDGTRLSIL.

This clone has a handful of counts. This chain joins TRBV2 and TRBJ2-2; tentatively, D is TRBD1 (5 bases). V lost 6 bases and J lost 3, with 8 bases in between. CDR1 is SNHLY and CDR2 is FYNNEI in the germline V gene. The CDR3 runs 13 residues. CDR3 loop: CASRDTYTGELFF. CDR3 nucleotide sequence: TGTGCCAGCAGGGACACTTACACCGGGGAGCTGTTTTTT.

The table lists this clone with a count of one. This chain connects TRBV4-1 to TRBJ2-7; 10 positions agree with TRBD2. The CDR3 contains 15 residues. The germline CDR1 and CDR2 sequences are MGHRA and YSYEKL. V lost 2 bases and J lost 3; bases outside the gene matches: 4. The CDR3 DNA follows: TGCGCCAGCAGCCAATACCAGCGGGAGGGCTACGAGCAGTACTTC. It specifies CASSQYQREGYEQYF.

The chain employs TRBV2 and TRBJ1-3; D gene uncertain. This CDR3 region has 16 residues. Germline lookup yields CDR1 SNHLY and CDR2 FYNNEI. V was cut by 2 bases and J by 0 bases, with 11 bases left in between. CDR3 nucleotide sequence: TGTGCCAGCAGTGAAATGACGGGATTCTCTGGAAACACCATATATTTT. Translation: CASSEMTGFSGNTIYF.

The V call is TRBV10-3, the J call TRBJ2-7; D is unclear. The CDR3 loop spans 14 amino acids. Per the germline V gene, CDR1 is ENHRY and CDR2 is SYGVKD. Trimming took off 0 bases at V and 1 base at J, with 7 bases between the two ends. The CDR3 here is CAISESSSSYEQYF. DNA for the CDR3: TGTGCCATCAGTGAGTCTTCGAGTTCCTACGAGCAGTACTTC.

The chain employs TRBV4-1 and TRBJ1-5; TRBD1 matches at 8 bases. Germline assignment: CDR1 MGHRA and CDR2 YSYEKL. After removal of 4 bases from V and 2 bases from J, the junction contained 7 bases not matched to a gene. There are 16 residues in the CDR3. CDR3 DNA: TGCGCCAGCAGCCCAGGACAGGGTACGGGCAATCAGCCCCAGCATTTT. Protein product: CASSPGQGTGNQPQHF.

V gene TRBV7-9 combines with J gene TRBJ1-4, with 9 bases fitting TRBD1. CDR1 and CDR2 (germline): SEHNR, FQNEAQ (reference sequence). Trimming at V came to 4 bases and at J to 10 bases, leaving 13 bases not matched to a gene. The CDR3 has 16 amino acids. CDR3 region: CASSSVGDREVGKLFF. The CDR3 DNA follows: TGTGCCAGCAGCTCAGTGGGGGACAGGGAGGTCGGAAAACTGTTTTTT.

The chain carries TRBV7-3 and TRBJ1-2, with TRBD1 identical over 9 bases. Losses at the gene ends were 5 bases for V and 8 bases for J; bases not matched to a gene: 6. The germline CDR1 and CDR2 sequences are SGHTA and FQGTGA. There are 13 residues in the CDR3. The CDR3 spells CASSPGQGLGYTF. The CDR3 DNA is TGTGCCAGCAGCCCGGGACAGGGTTTAGGCTACACCTTC.

The chain joins TRBV5-6 to TRBJ1-1; TRBD1 matches 7 bases. CDR1 and CDR2 from the germline V gene are SGHDT and YYEEEE. This CDR3 is built from 16 residues. The V segment lost 4 bases and the J segment 6 bases; nucleotides outside the gene matches: 15. CDR3 sequence (DNA): TGTGCCAGCAGCCTTCATGGCGGGACAGAGAGCGCTGAAGCTTTCTTT. Amino acid sequence: CASSLHGGTESAEAFF.

V usage is TRBV6-1 and J usage is TRBJ1-3, with TRBD1 identical over 8 bases. The germline gives CDR1 MNHNS, CDR2 SASEGT. The CDR3 loop spans 14 amino acids. Trimming at V came to 7 bases and at J to 3 bases, leaving 5 bases not matched to a gene. The CDR3 region is CASIPGQGGNTIYF. In DNA form, the CDR3 reads TGTGCCAGCATCCCCGGACAGGGTGGAAACACCATATATTTT.

This chain connects TRBV10-3 to TRBJ2-7; 9 bases line up with TRBD2. The V gene's germline CDR1 is ENHRY and CDR2 SYGVKD. V shed 3 bases and J 7 bases; nucleotides not matched to a gene: 7. There are 14 residues in the CDR3. The DNA for the CDR3 is TGTGCCATCAGTGAAGGGGGACTAGCTTATGAGCAGTACTTC. It translates to CAISEGGLAYEQYF.

The rearrangement joins TRBV30 to TRBJ2-5; perhaps TRBD1 as D (6 bases). Germline V CDR1 and CDR2: GTSNPN, SVGIG (reference sequence). The CDR3 sequence is 13 residues long. V was cut by 5 bases and J by 8 bases, with 18 bases left in between. CDR3 protein: CAWEPGQGLTQYF. CDR3 bases: TGTGCCTGGGAACCGGGACAAGGGTTAACCCAGTACTTC.

V gene TRBV4-2 combines with J gene TRBJ2-7, with 8 positions matching TRBD1. From germline, CDR1 is LGHNA and CDR2 YNFKEQ. The CDR3 runs 16 residues. The J segment lost 7 bases and the V segment lost 4 bases, leaving 15 bases of the junction unmatched. The CDR3 loop is CASSLPGHRGIVEQYF. The CDR3 nucleotides are TGTGCCAGCAGCCTACCAGGACACAGGGGGATAGTGGAGCAGTACTTC.

The J gene is TRBJ2-5, the V gene TRBV6-5; D is uncertain. Trimming left V 6 bases short and J 12 bases short, with 14 bases between. The CDR3 length is 11 residues. The germline V gene encodes CDR1 MNHEY and CDR2 SVGAGI. CDR3 loop: CASRARKQEYF. CDR3 DNA sequence: TGTGCCAGCAGGGCCCGGAAGCAGGAGTACTTC.

The chain uses TRBV5-6 and TRBJ2-7; no clear D. The CDR3 spans 14 residues. Looked up from germline, CDR1 is SGHDT and CDR2 is YYEEEE. V shed 1 base and J shed 3 bases, with 11 bases lying between them. The CDR3 spells CASSLFAQDYEQYF. In nucleotides, the CDR3 is TGTGCCAGCAGCTTGTTTGCCCAGGACTACGAGCAGTACTTC. The whole variable domain, filled in from reference TRBV5-6 and TRBJ2-7, reads DAGVTQSPTHLIKTRGQQVTLRCSPKSGHDTVSWYQQALGQGPQFIFQYYEEEERQRGNFPDRFSGHQFPNYSSELNVNALLLGDSALYLCASSLFAQDYEQYFGPGTRLTVT.